This T cell receptor beta chain is drawn from a study of T-cell reconstitution after alpha-beta-depleted transplantation in children. Preparing the TCRbeta library involved the use of unique molecular identifiers. TCRdb passed the PCR reads through MiXCR, listing each CDR3 protein once. The data hold about 980,000 distinct CDR3 sequences, with about 31% observed a single time. Study conclusions and caveats: Several hundred expanded graft clones reportedly were the source of alpha-beta T cells about two months after transplant. After one year, T-cell counts and TCRbeta diversity mostly came from new T cells.

In the case of this clonotype: Its specificity is unknown.

V was clipped by 3 bases and J by 2 bases, with 20 bases between them. This CDR3 has 17 amino acids. Per the germline V gene, CDR1 is SNHLY and CDR2 is FYNNEI. Sequenced here: PBMCs, mostly from graft donor cells, sampled 360 days after TCRalphabeta/CD19-depleted stem cell transplant. This chain joins TRBV2 and TRBJ2-7; a weak D match, TRBD2 (6 bases). The receptor's source is a boy under two years old who had a stem cell transplant for SCID, so the T cells may come from the graft donor. This CDR3 is CASSDGARAGTPYEQYF. DNA for the CDR3: TGTGCCAGCAGTGATGGGGCACGAGCGGGTACCCCCTACGAGCAGTACTTC.